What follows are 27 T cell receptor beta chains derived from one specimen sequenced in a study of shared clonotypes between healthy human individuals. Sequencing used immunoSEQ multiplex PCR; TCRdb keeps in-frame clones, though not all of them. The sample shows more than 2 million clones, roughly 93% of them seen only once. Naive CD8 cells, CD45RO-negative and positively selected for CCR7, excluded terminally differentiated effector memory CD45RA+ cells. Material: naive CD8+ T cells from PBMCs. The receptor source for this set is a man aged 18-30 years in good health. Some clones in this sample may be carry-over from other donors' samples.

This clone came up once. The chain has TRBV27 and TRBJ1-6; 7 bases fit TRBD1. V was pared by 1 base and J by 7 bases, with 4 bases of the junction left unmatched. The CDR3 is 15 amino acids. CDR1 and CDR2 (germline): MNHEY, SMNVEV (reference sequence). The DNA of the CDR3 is TGTGCCAGCAGTTTATATGTCAGGGGGAATTCACCCCTCCACTTT. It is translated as CASSLYVRGNSPLHF.

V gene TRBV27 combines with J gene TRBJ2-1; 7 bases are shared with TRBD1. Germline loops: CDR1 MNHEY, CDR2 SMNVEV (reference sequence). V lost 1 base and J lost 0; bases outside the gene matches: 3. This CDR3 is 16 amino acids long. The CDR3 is CASSLLGQISYNEQFF. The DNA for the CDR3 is TGTGCCAGCAGTTTATTGGGACAGATCTCCTACAATGAGCAGTTCTTC.

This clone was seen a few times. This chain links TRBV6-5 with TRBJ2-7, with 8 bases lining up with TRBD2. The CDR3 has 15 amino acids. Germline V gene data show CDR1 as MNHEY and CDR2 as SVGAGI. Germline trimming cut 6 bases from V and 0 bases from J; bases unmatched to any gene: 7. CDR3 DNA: TGTGCCAGCAGCCCGACTAGCGACAGCTCCTACGAGCAGTACTTC. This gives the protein CASSPTSDSSYEQYF.

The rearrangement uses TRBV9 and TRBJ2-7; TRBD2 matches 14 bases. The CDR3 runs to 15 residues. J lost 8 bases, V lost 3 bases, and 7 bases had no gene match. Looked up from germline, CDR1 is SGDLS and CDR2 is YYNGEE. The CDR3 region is CASSAAGTSGGKQYF. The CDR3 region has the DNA TGTGCCAGCAGCGCCGCCGGGACTAGCGGGGGAAAGCAGTACTTC.

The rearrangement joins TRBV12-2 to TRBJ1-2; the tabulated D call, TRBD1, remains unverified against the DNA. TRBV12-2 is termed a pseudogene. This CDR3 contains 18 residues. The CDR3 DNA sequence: TGTGCAAGTCGCTCCATATATCCAAGGCAGGACAGCTTTCAAGGCTACACCTTC. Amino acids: CASRSIYPRQDSFQGYTF.

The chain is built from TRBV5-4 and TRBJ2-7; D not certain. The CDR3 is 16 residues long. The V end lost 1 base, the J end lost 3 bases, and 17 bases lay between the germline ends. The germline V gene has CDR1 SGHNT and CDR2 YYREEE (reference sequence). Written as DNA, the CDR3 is TGTGCCAGCAGCTTGCTAGGAGCCAAGCTGGTCTACGAGCAGTACTTC. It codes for CASSLLGAKLVYEQYF.

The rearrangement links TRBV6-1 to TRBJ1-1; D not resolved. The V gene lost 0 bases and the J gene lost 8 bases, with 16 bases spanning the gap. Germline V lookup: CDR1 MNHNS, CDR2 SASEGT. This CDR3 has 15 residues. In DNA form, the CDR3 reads TGTGCCAGCAGTGAAGCGCTTTCCCCGGGGTACGAAGCTTTCTTT. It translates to CASSEALSPGYEAFF.

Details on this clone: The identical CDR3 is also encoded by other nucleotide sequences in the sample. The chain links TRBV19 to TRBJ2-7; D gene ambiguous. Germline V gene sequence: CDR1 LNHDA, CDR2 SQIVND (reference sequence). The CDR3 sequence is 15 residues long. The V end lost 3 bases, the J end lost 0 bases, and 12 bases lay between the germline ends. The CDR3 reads CASSILAGSSYEQYF. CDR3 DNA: TGTGCCAGTAGTATTCTTGCAGGTAGCTCCTACGAGCAGTACTTC.

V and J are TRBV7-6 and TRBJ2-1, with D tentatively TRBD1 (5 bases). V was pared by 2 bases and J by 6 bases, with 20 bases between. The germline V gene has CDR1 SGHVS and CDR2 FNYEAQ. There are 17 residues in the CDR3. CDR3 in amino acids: CASSLQAQGGWFNEQFF. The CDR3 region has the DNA TGTGCCAGCAGCTTACAAGCTCAGGGCGGCTGGTTCAATGAGCAGTTCTTC.

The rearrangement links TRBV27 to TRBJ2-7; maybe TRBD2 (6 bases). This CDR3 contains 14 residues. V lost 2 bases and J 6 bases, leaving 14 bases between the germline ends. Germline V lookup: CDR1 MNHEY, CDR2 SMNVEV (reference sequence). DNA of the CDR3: TGTGCCAGCAGTTTACGACTAGATCTGGCCGAGCAGTACTTC. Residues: CASSLRLDLAEQYF.

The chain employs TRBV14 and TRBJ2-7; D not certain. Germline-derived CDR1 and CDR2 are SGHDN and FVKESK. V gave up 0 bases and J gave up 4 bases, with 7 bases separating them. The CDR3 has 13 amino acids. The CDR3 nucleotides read TGTGCCAGCAGCCAAGAACGAACTTACGAGCAGTACTTC. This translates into CASSQERTYEQYF.

CDR3 in amino acids: CASSPRRENTGELFF. The CDR3 DNA reads TGTGCCAGTAGTCCTAGGCGGGAGAACACCGGGGAGCTGTTTTTT. This sequence joins TRBV19 and TRBJ2-2; D is possibly TRBD2 (6 bases). The V gene lost 5 bases and the J gene lost 1 base, with 11 bases spanning the gap. Germline V gene sequence: CDR1 LNHDA, CDR2 SQIVND (reference sequence). The CDR3 contains 15 residues.

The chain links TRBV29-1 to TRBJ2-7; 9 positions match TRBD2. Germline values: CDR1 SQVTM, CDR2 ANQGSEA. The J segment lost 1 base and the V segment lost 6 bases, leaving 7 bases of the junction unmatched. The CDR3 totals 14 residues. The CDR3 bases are TGCAGCGTGGGGAGCGGGAGGACATCCTACGAGCAGTACTTC. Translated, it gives CSVGSGRTSYEQYF.

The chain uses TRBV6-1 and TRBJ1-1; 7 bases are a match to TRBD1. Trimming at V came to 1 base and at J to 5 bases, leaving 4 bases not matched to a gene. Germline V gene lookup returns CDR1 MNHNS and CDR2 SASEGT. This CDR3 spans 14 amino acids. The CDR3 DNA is TGTGCCAGCAGTGAAGGAGGGGGCCGGACTGAAGCTTTCTTT. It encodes CASSEGGGRTEAFF.

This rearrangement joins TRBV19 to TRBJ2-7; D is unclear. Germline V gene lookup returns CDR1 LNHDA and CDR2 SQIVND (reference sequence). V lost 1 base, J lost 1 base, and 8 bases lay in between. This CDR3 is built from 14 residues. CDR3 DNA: TGTGCCAGTAGTATAGTCGCAGGATCCTACGAGCAGTACTTC. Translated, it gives CASSIVAGSYEQYF.

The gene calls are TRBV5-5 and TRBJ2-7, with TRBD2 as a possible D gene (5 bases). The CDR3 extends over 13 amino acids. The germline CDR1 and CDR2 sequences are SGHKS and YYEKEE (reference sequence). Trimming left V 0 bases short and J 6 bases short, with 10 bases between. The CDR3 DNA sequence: TGTGCCAGCAGCTTGGCGGGAAGTGTCGAGCAGTACTTC. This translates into CASSLAGSVEQYF.

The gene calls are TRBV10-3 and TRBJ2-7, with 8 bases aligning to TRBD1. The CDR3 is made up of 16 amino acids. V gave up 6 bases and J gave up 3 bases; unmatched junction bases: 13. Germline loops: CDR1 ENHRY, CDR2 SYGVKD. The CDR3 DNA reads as TGTGCCATCAGCGTCCATCTCCGGGACAGGTTCTACGAGCAGTACTTC. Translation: CAISVHLRDRFYEQYF.

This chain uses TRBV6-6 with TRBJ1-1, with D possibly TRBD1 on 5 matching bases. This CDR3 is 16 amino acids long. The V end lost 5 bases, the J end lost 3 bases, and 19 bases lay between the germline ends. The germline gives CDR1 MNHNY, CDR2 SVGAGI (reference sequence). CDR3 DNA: TGTGCCAGCAGTCCCCGGGACGCGCTTTTACACACTGAAGCTTTCTTT. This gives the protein CASSPRDALLHTEAFF.

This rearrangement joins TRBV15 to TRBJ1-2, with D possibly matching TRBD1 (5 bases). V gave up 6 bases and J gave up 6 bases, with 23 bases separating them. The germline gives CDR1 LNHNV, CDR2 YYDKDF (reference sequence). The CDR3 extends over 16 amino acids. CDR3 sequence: CATRMRPGQGWNGYTF. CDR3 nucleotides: TGTGCCACCAGGATGCGGCCCGGCCAGGGATGGAATGGCTACACCTTC.

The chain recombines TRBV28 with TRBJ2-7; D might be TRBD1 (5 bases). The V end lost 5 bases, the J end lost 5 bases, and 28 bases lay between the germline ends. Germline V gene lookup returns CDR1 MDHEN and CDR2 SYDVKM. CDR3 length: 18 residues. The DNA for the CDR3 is TGTGCCAGCAGTCCTATAATACTCATGGGGCGACTCCCCCACGAGCAGTACTTC. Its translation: CASSPIILMGRLPHEQYF.

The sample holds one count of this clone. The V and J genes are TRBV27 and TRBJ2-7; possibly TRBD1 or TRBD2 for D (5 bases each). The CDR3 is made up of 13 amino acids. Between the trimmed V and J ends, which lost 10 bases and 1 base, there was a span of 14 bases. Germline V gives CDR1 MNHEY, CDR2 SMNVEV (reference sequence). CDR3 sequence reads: CATSFGASYEQYF. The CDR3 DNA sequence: TGTGCCACCTCGTTCGGGGCTTCCTACGAGCAGTACTTC.

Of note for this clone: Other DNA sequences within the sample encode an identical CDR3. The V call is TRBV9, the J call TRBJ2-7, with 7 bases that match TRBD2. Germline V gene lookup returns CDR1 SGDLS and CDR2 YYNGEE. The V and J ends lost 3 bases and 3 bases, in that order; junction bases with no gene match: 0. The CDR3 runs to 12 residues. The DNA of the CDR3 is TGTGCCAGCAGCGGGACTAGCTACGAGCAGTACTTC. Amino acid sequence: CASSGTSYEQYF. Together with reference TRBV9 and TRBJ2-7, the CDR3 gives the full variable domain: DSGVTQTPKHLITATGQRVTLRCSPRSGDLSVYWYQQSLDQGLQFLIQYYNGEERAKGNILERFSAQQFPDLHSELNLSSLELGDSALYFCASSGTSYEQYFGPGTRLTVT.

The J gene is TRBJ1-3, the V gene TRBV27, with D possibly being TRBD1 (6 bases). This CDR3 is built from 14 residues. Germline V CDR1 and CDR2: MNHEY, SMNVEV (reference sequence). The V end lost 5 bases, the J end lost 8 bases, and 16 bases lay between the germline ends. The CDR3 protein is CASSHGQGPDTIYF. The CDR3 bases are TGTGCCAGCAGTCACGGGCAGGGGCCAGACACCATATATTTT.

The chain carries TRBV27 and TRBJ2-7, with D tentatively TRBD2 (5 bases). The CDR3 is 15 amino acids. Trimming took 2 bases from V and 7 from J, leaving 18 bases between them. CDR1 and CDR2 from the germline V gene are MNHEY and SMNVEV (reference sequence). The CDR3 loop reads CASSLLRGPPWEQYF. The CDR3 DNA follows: TGTGCCAGCAGTTTACTCCGGGGTCCTCCGTGGGAGCAGTACTTC.

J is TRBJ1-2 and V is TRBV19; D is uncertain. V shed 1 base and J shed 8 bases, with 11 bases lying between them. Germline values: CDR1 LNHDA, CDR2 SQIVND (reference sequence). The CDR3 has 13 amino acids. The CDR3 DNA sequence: TGTGCCAGTAGTATAGGACCTCTTGAGGGCTACACCTTC. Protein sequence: CASSIGPLEGYTF.

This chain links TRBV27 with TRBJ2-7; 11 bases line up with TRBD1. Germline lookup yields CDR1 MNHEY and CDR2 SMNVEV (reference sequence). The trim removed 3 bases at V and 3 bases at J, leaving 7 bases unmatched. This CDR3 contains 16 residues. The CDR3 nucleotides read TGTGCCAGCAGTTTCCTCCGGGACAGGGGGTACTACGAGCAGTACTTC. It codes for CASSFLRDRGYYEQYF.

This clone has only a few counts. CDR3 protein: CASSLGTKPYNEQFF. The CDR3 DNA reads as TGTGCCAGCAGCTTAGGTACAAAGCCCTACAATGAGCAGTTCTTC. This chain connects TRBV7-7 to TRBJ2-1; no clear D. This CDR3 has 15 amino acids. CDR1 is SSHAT and CDR2 is FNYEAQ in the germline V gene (reference sequence). Trimming removed 1 base from V and 2 bases from J, with 9 bases in between.